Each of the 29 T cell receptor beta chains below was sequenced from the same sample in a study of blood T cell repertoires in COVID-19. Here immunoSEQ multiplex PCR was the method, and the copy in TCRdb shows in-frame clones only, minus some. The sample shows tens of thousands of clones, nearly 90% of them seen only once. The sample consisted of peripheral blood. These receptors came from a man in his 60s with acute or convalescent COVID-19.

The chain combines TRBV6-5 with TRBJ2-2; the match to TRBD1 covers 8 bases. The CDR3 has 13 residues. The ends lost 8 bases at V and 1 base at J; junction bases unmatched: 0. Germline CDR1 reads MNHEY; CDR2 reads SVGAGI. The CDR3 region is CASGTGNTGELFF. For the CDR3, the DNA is TGTGCCAGCGGGACAGGGAACACCGGGGAGCTGTTTTTT.

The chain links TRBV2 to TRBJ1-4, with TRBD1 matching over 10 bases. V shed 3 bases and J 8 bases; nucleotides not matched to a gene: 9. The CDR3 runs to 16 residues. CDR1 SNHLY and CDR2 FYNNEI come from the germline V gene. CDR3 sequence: CASSDDRGRVGEKLFF. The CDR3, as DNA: TGTGCCAGCAGTGATGACAGGGGGCGGGTAGGCGAAAAACTGTTTTTT.

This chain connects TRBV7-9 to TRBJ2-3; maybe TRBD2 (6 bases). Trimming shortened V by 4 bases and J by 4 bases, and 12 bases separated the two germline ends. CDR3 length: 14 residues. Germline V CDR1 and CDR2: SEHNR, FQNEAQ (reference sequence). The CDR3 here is CASSYGGSSDTQYF. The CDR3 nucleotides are TGTGCCAGCAGCTATGGGGGGAGTTCAGATACGCAGTATTTT.

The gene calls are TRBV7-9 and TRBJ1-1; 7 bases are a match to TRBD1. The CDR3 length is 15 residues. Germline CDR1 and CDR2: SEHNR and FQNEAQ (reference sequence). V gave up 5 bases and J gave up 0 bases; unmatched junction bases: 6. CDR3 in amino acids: CASSVTGVMNTEAFF. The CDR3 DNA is TGTGCCAGCAGCGTCACAGGGGTGATGAACACTGAAGCTTTCTTT.

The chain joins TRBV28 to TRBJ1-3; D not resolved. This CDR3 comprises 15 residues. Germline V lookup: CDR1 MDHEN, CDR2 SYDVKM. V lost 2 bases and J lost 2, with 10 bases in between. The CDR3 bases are TGTGCCAGCAGTTTAAACCCGGGGACTGGAAACACCATATATTTT. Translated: CASSLNPGTGNTIYF.

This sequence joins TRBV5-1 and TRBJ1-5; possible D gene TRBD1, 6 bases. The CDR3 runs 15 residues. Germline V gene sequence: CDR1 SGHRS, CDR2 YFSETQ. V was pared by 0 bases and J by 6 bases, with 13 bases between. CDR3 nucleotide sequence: TGCGCCAGCAGCTTGGAGGGGGGGACGAGTCAGCCCCAGCATTTT. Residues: CASSLEGGTSQPQHF.

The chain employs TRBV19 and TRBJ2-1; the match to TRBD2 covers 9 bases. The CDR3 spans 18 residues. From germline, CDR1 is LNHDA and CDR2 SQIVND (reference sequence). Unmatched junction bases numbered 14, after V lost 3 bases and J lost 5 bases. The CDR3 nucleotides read TGTGCCAGTAGTATCATGAGCGGGGGGATCCTTTTCAACAATGAGCAGTTCTTC. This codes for CASSIMSGGILFNNEQFF.

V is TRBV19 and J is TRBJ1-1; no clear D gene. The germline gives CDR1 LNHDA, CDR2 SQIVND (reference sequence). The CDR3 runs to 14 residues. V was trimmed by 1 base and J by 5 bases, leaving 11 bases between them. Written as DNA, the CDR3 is TGTGCCAGTAGTATAGGCCCTTCGAGGACTGAAGCTTTCTTT. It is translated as CASSIGPSRTEAFF.

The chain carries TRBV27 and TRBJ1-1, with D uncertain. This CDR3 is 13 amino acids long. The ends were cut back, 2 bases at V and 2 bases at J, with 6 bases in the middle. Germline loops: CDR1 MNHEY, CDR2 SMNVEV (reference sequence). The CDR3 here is CASSLEQNTEAFF. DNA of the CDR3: TGTGCCAGCAGTTTAGAACAAAACACTGAAGCTTTCTTT.

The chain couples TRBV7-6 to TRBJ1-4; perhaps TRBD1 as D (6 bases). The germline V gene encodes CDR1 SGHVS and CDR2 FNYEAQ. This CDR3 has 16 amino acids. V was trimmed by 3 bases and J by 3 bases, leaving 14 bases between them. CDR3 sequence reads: CASSFSQGWANEKLFF. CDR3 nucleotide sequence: TGTGCCAGCAGCTTCTCACAGGGTTGGGCTAATGAAAAACTGTTTTTT.

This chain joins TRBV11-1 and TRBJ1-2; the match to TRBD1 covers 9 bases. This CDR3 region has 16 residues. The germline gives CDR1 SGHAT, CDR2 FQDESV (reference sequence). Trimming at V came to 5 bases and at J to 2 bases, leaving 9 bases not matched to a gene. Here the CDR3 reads CASSQKGDRANYGYTF. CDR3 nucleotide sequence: TGTGCCAGCAGCCAGAAGGGGGACAGGGCAAACTATGGCTACACCTTC.

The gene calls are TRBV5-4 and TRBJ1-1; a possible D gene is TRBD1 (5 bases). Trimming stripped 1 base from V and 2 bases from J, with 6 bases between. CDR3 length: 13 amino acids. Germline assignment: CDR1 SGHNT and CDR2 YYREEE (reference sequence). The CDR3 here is CASSLRGNTEAFF. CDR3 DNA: TGTGCCAGCAGCTTGAGGGGAAACACTGAAGCTTTCTTT.

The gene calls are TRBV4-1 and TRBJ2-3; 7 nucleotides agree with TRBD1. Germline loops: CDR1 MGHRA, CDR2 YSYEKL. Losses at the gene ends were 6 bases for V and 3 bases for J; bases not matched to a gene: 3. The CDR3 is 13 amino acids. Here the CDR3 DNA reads TGCGCCAGCAGTTACAGGGGTACAGATACGCAGTATTTT. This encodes CASSYRGTDTQYF.

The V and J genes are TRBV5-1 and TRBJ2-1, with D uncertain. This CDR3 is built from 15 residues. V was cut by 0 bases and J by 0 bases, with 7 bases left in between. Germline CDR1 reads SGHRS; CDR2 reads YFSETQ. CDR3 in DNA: TGCGCCAGCAGCTTGGAAGAGAGCTCCTACAATGAGCAGTTCTTC. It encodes CASSLEESSYNEQFF.

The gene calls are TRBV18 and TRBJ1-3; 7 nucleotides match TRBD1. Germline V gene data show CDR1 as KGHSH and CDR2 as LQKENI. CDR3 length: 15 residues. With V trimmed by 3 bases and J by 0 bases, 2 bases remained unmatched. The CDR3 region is CASSPDRVSGNTIYF. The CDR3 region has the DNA TGTGCCAGCTCACCTGACAGGGTCTCTGGAAACACCATATATTTT.

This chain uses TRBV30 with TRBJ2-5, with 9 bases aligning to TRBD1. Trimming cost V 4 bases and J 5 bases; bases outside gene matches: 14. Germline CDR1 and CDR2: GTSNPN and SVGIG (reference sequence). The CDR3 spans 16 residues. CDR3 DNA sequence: TGTGCCTGGACCTTACCCGGGACAGGGCGTTGGGAGACCCAGTACTTC. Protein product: CAWTLPGTGRWETQYF.

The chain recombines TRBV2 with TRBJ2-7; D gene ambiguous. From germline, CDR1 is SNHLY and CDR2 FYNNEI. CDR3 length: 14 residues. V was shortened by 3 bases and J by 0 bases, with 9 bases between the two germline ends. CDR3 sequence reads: CASSDLGRSYEQYF. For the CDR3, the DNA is TGTGCCAGCAGTGATCTTGGGCGCTCCTACGAGCAGTACTTC. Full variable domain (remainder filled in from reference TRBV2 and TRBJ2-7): EPEVTQTPSHQVTQMGQEVILRCVPISNHLYFYWYRQILGQKVEFLVSFYNNEISEKSEIFDDQFSVERPDGSNFTLKIRSTKLEDSAMYFCASSDLGRSYEQYFGPGTRLTVT.

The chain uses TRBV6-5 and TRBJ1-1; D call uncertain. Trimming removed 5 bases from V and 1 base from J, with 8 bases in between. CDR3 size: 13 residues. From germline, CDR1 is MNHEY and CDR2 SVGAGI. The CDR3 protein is CASSRDTNTEAFF. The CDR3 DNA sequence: TGTGCCAGCAGTCGGGATACGAACACTGAAGCTTTCTTT.

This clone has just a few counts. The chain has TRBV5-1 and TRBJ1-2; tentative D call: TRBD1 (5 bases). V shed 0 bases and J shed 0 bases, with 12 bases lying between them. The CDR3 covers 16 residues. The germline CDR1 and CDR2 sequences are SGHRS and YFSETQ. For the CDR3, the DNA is TGCGCCAGCAGCTTGGTCTTCGGGGGAGCTAACTATGGCTACACCTTC. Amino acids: CASSLVFGGANYGYTF.

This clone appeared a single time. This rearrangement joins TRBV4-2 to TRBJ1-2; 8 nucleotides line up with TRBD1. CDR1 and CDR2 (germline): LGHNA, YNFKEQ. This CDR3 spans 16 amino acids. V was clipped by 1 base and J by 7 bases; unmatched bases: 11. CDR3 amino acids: CASSQVGATGDRGYTF. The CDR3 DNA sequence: TGTGCCAGCAGCCAAGTGGGGGCGACAGGGGATCGTGGCTACACCTTC.

The CDR3 DNA sequence: TGTGCCAGCAGCCCTAACCCTAGCGGGAGTTCCTACGAGCAGTACTTC. Translated, it gives CASSPNPSGSSYEQYF. The chain is built from TRBV4-2 and TRBJ2-7, with TRBD2 matching 10 bases. Germline trimming cut 4 bases from V and 1 base from J; bases unmatched to any gene: 7. Germline V gene data show CDR1 as LGHNA and CDR2 as YNFKEQ. The CDR3 contains 16 residues.

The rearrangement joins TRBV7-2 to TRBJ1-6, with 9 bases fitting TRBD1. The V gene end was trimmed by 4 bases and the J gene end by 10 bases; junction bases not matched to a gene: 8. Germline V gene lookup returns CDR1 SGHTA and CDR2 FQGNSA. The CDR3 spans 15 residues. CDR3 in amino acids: CASSSDRGFGSPLHF. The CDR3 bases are TGTGCCAGCAGCTCAGACAGGGGGTTTGGGTCACCCCTCCACTTT.

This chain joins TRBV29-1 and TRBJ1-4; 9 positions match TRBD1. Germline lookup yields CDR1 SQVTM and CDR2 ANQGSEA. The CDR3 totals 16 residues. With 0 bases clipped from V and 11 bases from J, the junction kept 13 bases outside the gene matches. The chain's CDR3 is CSVEDRLTGTGNKLFF. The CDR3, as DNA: TGCAGCGTTGAAGATCGTCTCACAGGGACAGGGAACAAACTGTTTTTT.

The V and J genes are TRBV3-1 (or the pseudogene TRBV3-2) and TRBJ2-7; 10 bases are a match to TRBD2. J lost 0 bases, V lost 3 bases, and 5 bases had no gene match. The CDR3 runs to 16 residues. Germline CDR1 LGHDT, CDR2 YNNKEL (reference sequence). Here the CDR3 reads CASSQVAGGASYEQYF. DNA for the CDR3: TGTGCCAGCAGCCAGGTAGCGGGGGGTGCCTCCTACGAGCAGTACTTC.

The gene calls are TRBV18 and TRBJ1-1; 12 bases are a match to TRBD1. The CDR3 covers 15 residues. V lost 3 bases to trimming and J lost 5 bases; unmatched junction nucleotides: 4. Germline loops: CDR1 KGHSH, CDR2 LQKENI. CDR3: CASSPGQGARTEAFF. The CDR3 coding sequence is TGTGCCAGCTCACCGGGACAGGGGGCGAGAACTGAAGCTTTCTTT.

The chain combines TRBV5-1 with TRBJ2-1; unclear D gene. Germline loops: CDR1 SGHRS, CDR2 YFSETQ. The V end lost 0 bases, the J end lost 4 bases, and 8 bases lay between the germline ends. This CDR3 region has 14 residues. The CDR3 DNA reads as TGCGCCAGCAGCTTGGGTGACTCTTACAATGAGCAGTTCTTC. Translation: CASSLGDSYNEQFF.

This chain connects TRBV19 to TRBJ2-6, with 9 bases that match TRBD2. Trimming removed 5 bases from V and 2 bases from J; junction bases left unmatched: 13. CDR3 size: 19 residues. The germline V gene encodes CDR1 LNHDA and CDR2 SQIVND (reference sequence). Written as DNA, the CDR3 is TGTGCCAGTAGTTGGTTCATGGCTAGCGGGGTCCCTGGGGCCAACGTCCTGACTTTC. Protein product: CASSWFMASGVPGANVLTF.

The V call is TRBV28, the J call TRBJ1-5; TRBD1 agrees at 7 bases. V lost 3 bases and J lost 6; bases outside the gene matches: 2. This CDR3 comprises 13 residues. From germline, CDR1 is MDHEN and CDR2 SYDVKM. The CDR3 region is CASSFRGVQPQHF. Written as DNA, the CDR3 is TGTGCCAGCAGTTTCAGGGGGGTTCAGCCCCAGCATTTT.

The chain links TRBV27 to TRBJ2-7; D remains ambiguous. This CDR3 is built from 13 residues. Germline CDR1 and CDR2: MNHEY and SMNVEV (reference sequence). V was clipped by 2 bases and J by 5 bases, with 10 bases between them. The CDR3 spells CASSLGPSHEQYF. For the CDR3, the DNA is TGTGCCAGCAGTTTAGGGCCGAGTCACGAGCAGTACTTC.